These T cell receptor beta chains were read from a single sample in a study of cytomegalovirus exposure and HLA in healthy donors. Libraries were prepared by immunoSEQ multiplex PCR; TCRdb keeps only in-frame clonotypes and omits some of them. This sample has roughly 180,000 clones; 75% occur once, and the top ten carry around 7.7%. The sequenced sample consisted of PBMCs. The receptors here all came from a woman between 40 and 55 years old in good health and CMV-seropositive. The CDR3 runs from the conserved cysteine through the conserved F or W. The D gene is left open where the match is weak. The listing skips clone size in some rows; elsewhere it reads once, few, many or a size class.

TRBD1,TRBJ1-1,.,TRBV28,17,TGTGCCAGCAGCTCGGGACAGGGGGCTTATTTGAACACTGAAGCTTTCTTT,CASSSGQGAYLNTEAFF
.,TRBJ2-1,.,TRBV7-9,15,TGTGCCAGCAGCTTAACCGCGGGACCATTGAATGAGCAGTTCTTC,CASSLTAGPLNEQFF
.,TRBJ2-7,.,TRBV21-1,20,TGTGCCAGCAGCTCCCGACCCCTAGCGGGAGGTCCCTCTAGCTCCTACGAGCAGTACTTC,CASSSRPLAGGPSSSYEQYF
TRBD1,TRBJ1-1,few,TRBV2,20,TGTGCCAGCAGCCCCTGGGGGACAGGGGGCGTAGCGGCCCCGAACACTGAAGCTTTCTTT,CASSPWGTGGVAAPNTEAFF
.,TRBJ2-7,.,TRBV6-1,15,TGTGCCAGCAGAACAATAGCGTCCTCAACCTACGAGCAGTACTTC,CASRTIASSTYEQYF
.,TRBJ1-3,once,TRBV28,13,TGTGCCAGCAGTTTAATTGGGCTGGACACCATATATTTT,CASSLIGLDTIYF
.,TRBJ2-7,.,TRBV5-6,15,TGTGCCAGCAGCCCGAAAATCAGGGTCGGGCGTGGGCAGTACTTC,CASSPKIRVGRGQYF
TRBD2,TRBJ2-7,.,TRBV2,14,TGTGCCAGCCACCGGACTAGCGGGAGCCTCGAGCAGTACTTC,CASHRTSGSLEQYF
TRBD1,TRBJ1-6,.,TRBV2,18,TGTGCCAGCAGTAAGGGGACAGGAAGAAGCTCCTATAATTCACCCCTCCACTTT,CASSKGTGRSSYNSPLHF
TRBD2,TRBJ2-5,.,TRBV28,15,TGTGCCAGCAGTCCCAGCGACAACGGGGGGGAGACCCAGTACTTC,CASSPSDNGGETQYF
TRBD1,TRBJ1-1,few,TRBV28,14,TGTGCCAGCAGCCTGACAGGGTCTGACACTGAAGCTTTCTTT,CASSLTGSDTEAFF
TRBD2,TRBJ2-5,.,TRBV4-2,16,TGTGCCAGCAGCCAAGCCGGGACTAGCGGGAGGGCCGACCAGTACTTC,CASSQAGTSGRADQYF
TRBD2,TRBJ2-3,.,TRBV7-2,15,TGTGCCAGCAGCTTAGAAGGGACTAGCGGGAGTCGTATGTATTTT,CASSLEGTSGSRMYF
TRBD1,TRBJ2-1,.,TRBV9,16,TGTGCCAGCAGCCCAACCGGGACAGCCTTCTACAATGAGCAGTTCTTC,CASSPTGTAFYNEQFF
TRBD1,TRBJ2-5,once,TRBV14,16,TGTGCCAACAGCCAAGATCGGTGGACAGGGGAGGAGACCCAGTACTTC,CANSQDRWTGEETQYF
TRBD1,TRBJ1-5,.,TRBV5-1,14,TGCGCCAGCAGCTTCGGACAGGGGAATCAGCCCCAGCATTTT,CASSFGQGNQPQHF
TRBD2,TRBJ2-7,.,TRBV4-3,15,TGCGCCAGCAGCCAGGGACTAGCTGCCACCTACGAGCAGTACTTC,CASSQGLAATYEQYF
TRBD2,TRBJ2-1,.,TRBV4-3,19,TGCGCCAGCAGCCCCCAACTTGGACTAGCGGGAGCGAGCAGCGATGAGCAGTTCTTC,CASSPQLGLAGASSDEQFF
.,TRBJ1-1,few,TRBV11-2,13,TGTGCCAGCAGCTCCGACAGGAACACTGAAGCTTTCTTT,CASSSDRNTEAFF
.,TRBJ2-5,.,TRBV28,13,TGTGCCAGCAGTTTCCCCCACAAAGAGACCCAGTACTTC,CASSFPHKETQYF
.,TRBJ2-6,.,TRBV19,15,TGTGCCAGTAGTATAGTCGGGGGTGGGGCCAACGTCCTGACTTTC,CASSIVGGGANVLTF
.,TRBJ2-5,.,TRBV7-3,13,TGTGCCAGCAGTCAGGACTTGGGGGAGACCCAGTACTTC,CASSQDLGETQYF
.,TRBJ1-2,.,TRBV6-1,14,TGTGCCAGCAGTGAATTCGGAGAGTACTATGGCTACACCTTC,CASSEFGEYYGYTF
.,TRBJ1-4,.,TRBV5-1,14,TGCGCCAGCAGCTTGACAGCCCTAAAGGAAAAACTGTTTTTT,CASSLTALKEKLFF
.,TRBJ1-6,.,TRBV7-9,13,TGTGCCAGCAGCCAGACATCCAATTCACCCCTCCACTTT,CASSQTSNSPLHF
.,TRBJ2-5,.,TRBV4-2,13,TGTGCCAGCAGCCAAGATCCGCGGGAGACCCAGTACTTC,CASSQDPRETQYF
.,TRBJ2-3,.,TRBV5-1,13,TGCGCCAGCAGCCGAACTAGCACAGATACGCAGTATTTT,CASSRTSTDTQYF
.,TRBJ2-1,.,TRBV6-5,15,TGTGCCAGCAGTTTTTGGGGCGGCGTAGGCAATGAGCAGTTCTTC,CASSFWGGVGNEQFF
TRBD2,TRBJ2-1,.,TRBV18,14,TGTGCCAGCTCACCAACTAGTGGACTAGCCGAGCAGTTCTTC,CASSPTSGLAEQFF
TRBD1,TRBJ2-7,.,TRBV18,14,TGTGCCAGCTCAGACTCCGGGACAGGCGGCGAGCAGTACTTC,CASSDSGTGGEQYF
TRBD2,TRBJ2-5,.,TRBV6-1,17,TGTGCCAGCAGTGAAAAGGGTACTAGCGGGGCCAAGAGACCCCAGTACTTC,CASSEKGTSGAKRPQYF
.,TRBJ2-7,.,TRBV28,12,TGTGCCAGCAGTTTACGGGTCGGCGAGCAGTACTTC,CASSLRVGEQYF
.,TRBJ2-7,.,TRBV27,15,TGTGCCAGCAGTCTTAAGCGGAGCCTCCCCTACGAGCAGTACTTC,CASSLKRSLPYEQYF
.,TRBJ2-2,few,TRBV5-4,13,TGTGCCAGCAGCTTTTTGGGCATTGGGGAGCTGTTTTTT,CASSFLGIGELFF
.,TRBJ2-7,.,TRBV28,12,TGTGCCAGCAGTTTGGGGGGCTACGAGCAGTACTTC,CASSLGGYEQYF
.,TRBJ1-2,once,TRBV15,15,TGTGCCACCAGCAGAAGTAGCCGGGGTGACTATGGCTACACCTTC,CATSRSSRGDYGYTF
.,TRBJ1-2,.,TRBV5-4,15,TGTGCCAGCAGCGCGGACACGACAGGAAACTATGGCTACACCTTC,CASSADTTGNYGYTF
TRBD1,TRBJ1-5,.,TRBV5-5,15,TGTGCCAGCAGCTCGGGACAGGGTGGGTATCAGCCCCAGCATTTT,CASSSGQGGYQPQHF
TRBD2,TRBJ2-7,.,TRBV5-4,15,TGTGCCAGCAGCTTGGATTTAGCGGGAGCCTACGAGCAGTACTTC,CASSLDLAGAYEQYF
.,TRBJ1-3,.,TRBV7-6,15,TGTGCCAGCAGCTTAGCGCCGGGGGGAGGAAACACCATATATTTT,CASSLAPGGGNTIYF
TRBD2,TRBJ2-4,.,TRBV19,13,TGTGCCAGTAGTTCGGGACTAGGAGACATTCAGTACTTC,CASSSGLGDIQYF
TRBD1,TRBJ1-2,few,TRBV30,14,TGTGCCTGGAGTAGGACAGGGGGGGACTATGGCTACACCTTC,CAWSRTGGDYGYTF
TRBD2,TRBJ2-1,.,TRBV2,15,TGTGCCAGCAGGCAAAGGACTAGTGTCAGCAATGAGCAGTTCTTC,CASRQRTSVSNEQFF
TRBD1,TRBJ2-7,.,TRBV14,14,TGTGCCAGCAGCCCCCGACCAGGGGGCTACGAGCAGTACTTC,CASSPRPGGYEQYF
.,TRBJ1-2,once,TRBV27,20,TGTGCCAGCAGCCGGATTTTAGGAGGGGAGAGTTTCGGGGGTAACTATGGCTACACCTTC,CASSRILGGESFGGNYGYTF
.,TRBJ1-5,.,TRBV21-1,18,TGTGCCAGCAGCCCGGGTGGGGAGGACAGGGGATTCACTCAGCCCCAGCATTTT,CASSPGGEDRGFTQPQHF
.,TRBJ1-1,.,TRBV6-5,14,TGTGCCAGCAGTCGAGGGTACGTGAACACTGAAGCTTTCTTT,CASSRGYVNTEAFF
TRBD1,TRBJ1-1,few,TRBV6-1,17,TGTGCCAGCAGTGAATTCGGGGCAGGGGGGTTCAACACTGAAGCTTTCTTT,CASSEFGAGGFNTEAFF
TRBD2,TRBJ2-1,few,TRBV5-4,17,TGTGCCAGCAGCCCTTTCTCCGGGGGGTGGGACTACAATGAGCAGTTCTTC,CASSPFSGGWDYNEQFF
.,TRBJ2-1,.,TRBV19,14,TGTGCCAGTAGTATCCTGGACAACTACAATGAGCAGTTCTTC,CASSILDNYNEQFF
TRBD1,TRBJ1-3,.,TRBV7-2,16,TGTGCCAGCAGCCCCTACCAGGGGGCGCCTGGAAACACCATATATTTT,CASSPYQGAPGNTIYF
TRBD1,TRBJ2-3,.,TRBV6-5,16,TGTGCCAGCAGTTTGACCGGGACAGGGTCCATGGATACGCAGTATTTT,CASSLTGTGSMDTQYF
TRBD1,TRBJ2-3,.,TRBV19,18,TGTGCCAGTAGTATCCCTCCTGGTAGAGGGGGCCGGACAGATACGCAGTATTTT,CASSIPPGRGGRTDTQYF
TRBD2,TRBJ2-7,.,TRBV19,15,TGTGCCAGTAAAAGACTAGCGGGAGGAACCTACGAGCAGTACTTC,CASKRLAGGTYEQYF